Shown below are 9 T cell receptor beta chains from a single sample sequenced in a study of blood T cell repertoires in COVID-19. Assay used: immunoSEQ multiplex PCR; TCRdb lists only in-frame clones, some missing. The sample consists of 130,000 or so clones, around four fifths of them appearing once. Sequencing was carried out using PBMCs or T cells enriched from blood (not recorded which). The origin of the receptors is a woman between 45 and 65 years old with acute COVID-19.

The chain's CDR3 is CSVGGSNQPQHF. CDR3 nucleotide sequence: TGCAGCGTTGGAGGTAGCAATCAGCCCCAGCATTTT. The rearrangement links TRBV29-1 to TRBJ1-5, with D hard to call. The germline CDR1 and CDR2 sequences are SQVTM and ANQGSEA. Trimming left V 4 bases short and J 0 bases short, with 4 bases between. The CDR3 loop spans 12 amino acids.

The V call is TRBV6-5, the J call TRBJ2-2; no clear D gene. Per germline, CDR1 MNHEY and CDR2 SVGAGI. Trimming removed 5 bases at V and 4 bases at J, with 14 bases between. There are 15 residues in the CDR3. The CDR3, as DNA: TGTGCCAGCAGTCCTCAATATCAGTCCACCGGGGAGCTGTTTTTT. The encoded protein is CASSPQYQSTGELFF.

The rearrangement uses TRBV7-6 and TRBJ2-2; possible D gene TRBD2, 7 bases. The V end was cut by 4 bases, the J end by 7 bases, with 22 bases between. In germline, CDR1 is SGHVS, CDR2 FNYEAQ. The CDR3 runs 17 residues. CDR3 sequence: CASSSREGEGLYGELFF. CDR3 DNA sequence: TGTGCCAGCAGCTCCCGCGAGGGGGAGGGGCTGTACGGGGAGCTGTTTTTT.

The J gene is TRBJ1-5, the V gene TRBV10-1; possibly TRBD1 for D (5 bases). Germline V gives CDR1 WNHNN, CDR2 SYGVQD (reference sequence). The CDR3 runs 15 residues. Trimming left V 3 bases short and J 2 bases short, with 11 bases between. The CDR3: CASSDLGGGNQPQHF. The CDR3 coding sequence is TGCGCCAGCAGTGATCTCGGAGGGGGCAATCAGCCCCAGCATTTT.

This rearrangement joins TRBV7-2 to TRBJ1-4; D unclear. CDR1 SGHTA and CDR2 FQGNSA come from the germline V gene. The CDR3 loop spans 15 amino acids. V dropped 4 bases and J dropped 8 bases, with 17 bases sitting between them. The CDR3 sequence is CASSSYSAAEEKLFF. The CDR3, as DNA: TGTGCCAGCAGCTCTTACTCAGCGGCGGAAGAAAAACTGTTTTTT.

The rearrangement joins TRBV15 to TRBJ2-7; unclear D gene. V was trimmed by 0 bases and J by 6 bases, leaving 12 bases between them. The CDR3 has 14 residues. Germline V gene data show CDR1 as LNHNV and CDR2 as YYDKDF (reference sequence). The CDR3 DNA follows: TGTGCCACCAGCAGAGATCAATCGCGAGCCGAGCAGTACTTC. Its protein product is CATSRDQSRAEQYF.

The chain is built from TRBV19 and TRBJ1-4; D remains unclear. Between the trimmed V and J ends, which lost 6 bases and 1 base, there was a span of 12 bases. This CDR3 contains 15 residues. Germline CDR1 reads LNHDA; CDR2 reads SQIVND (reference sequence). CDR3 nucleotides: TGTGCCAGTAGGAGATCGGGGATAACTAATGAAAAACTGTTTTTT. Translating gives CASRRSGITNEKLFF.

The chain is built from TRBV24-1 and TRBJ2-7; TRBD2 might be the D (6 bases). Germline V lookup: CDR1 KGHDR, CDR2 SFDVKD. This CDR3 region has 13 residues. V shed 5 bases and J shed 7 bases, with 14 bases lying between them. This chain's CDR3 is CATSGALGGEQYF. CDR3 bases: TGTGCCACCAGTGGGGCCCTTGGGGGGGAGCAGTACTTC.

The chain joins TRBV3-1 (or the pseudogene TRBV3-2) to TRBJ2-6; D gene uncertain. CDR1 is LGHDT, CDR2 YNNKEL, per germline (reference sequence). V dropped 5 bases and J dropped 0 bases, with 8 bases sitting between them. The CDR3 has 15 amino acids. The CDR3 DNA sequence: TGTGCCAGCAGCTTAACTTTCTCTGGGGCCAACGTCCTGACTTTC. It is translated as CASSLTFSGANVLTF.